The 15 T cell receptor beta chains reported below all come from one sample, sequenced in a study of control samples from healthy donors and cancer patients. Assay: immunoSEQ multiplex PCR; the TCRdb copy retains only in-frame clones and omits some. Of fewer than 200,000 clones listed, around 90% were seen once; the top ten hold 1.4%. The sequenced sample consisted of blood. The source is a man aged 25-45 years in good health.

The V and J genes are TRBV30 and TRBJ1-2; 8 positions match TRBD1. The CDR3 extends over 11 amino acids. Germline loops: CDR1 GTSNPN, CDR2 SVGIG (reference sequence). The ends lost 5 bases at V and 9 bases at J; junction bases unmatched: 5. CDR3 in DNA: TGTGCCTGGGGACAGGGTATTAGCTACACCTTC. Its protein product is CAWGQGISYTF.

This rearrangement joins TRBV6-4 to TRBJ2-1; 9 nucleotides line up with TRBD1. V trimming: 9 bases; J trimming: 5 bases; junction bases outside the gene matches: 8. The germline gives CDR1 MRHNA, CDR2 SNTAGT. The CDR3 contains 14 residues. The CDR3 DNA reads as TGTGCCAGGACACCGGGACAGGGCCACAATGAGCAGTTCTTC. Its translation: CARTPGQGHNEQFF.

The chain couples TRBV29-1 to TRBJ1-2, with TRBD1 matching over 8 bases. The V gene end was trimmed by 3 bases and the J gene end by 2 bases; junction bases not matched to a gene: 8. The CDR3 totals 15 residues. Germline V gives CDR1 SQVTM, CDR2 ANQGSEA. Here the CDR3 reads CSVDRGQGSNYGYTF. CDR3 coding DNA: TGCAGCGTTGACCGAGGACAGGGCTCAAACTATGGCTACACCTTC.

The CDR3 sequence: CASSLGYPPGAGELFF. DNA of the CDR3: TGTGCCAGCAGCTTAGGTTACCCTCCCGGGGCCGGGGAGCTGTTTTTT. The genes are TRBV11-2 and TRBJ2-2; a weak D match, TRBD2 (5 bases). Trimming took off 1 base at V and 6 bases at J, with 15 bases between the two ends. Germline CDR1 is SGHAT and CDR2 is FQNNGV. This CDR3 is built from 16 residues.

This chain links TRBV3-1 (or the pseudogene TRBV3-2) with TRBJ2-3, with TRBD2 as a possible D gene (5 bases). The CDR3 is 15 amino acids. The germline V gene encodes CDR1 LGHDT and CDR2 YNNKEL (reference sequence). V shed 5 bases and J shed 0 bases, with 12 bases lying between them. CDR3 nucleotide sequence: TGTGCCAGCAGCGCTCGGACTGAGAGCACAGATACGCAGTATTTT. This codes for CASSARTESTDTQYF.

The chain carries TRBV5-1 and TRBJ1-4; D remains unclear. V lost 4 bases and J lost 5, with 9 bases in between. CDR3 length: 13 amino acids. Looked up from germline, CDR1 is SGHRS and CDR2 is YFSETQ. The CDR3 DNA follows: TGCGCCAGCAGCGGCAGCTGGAATGAAAAACTGTTTTTT. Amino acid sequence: CASSGSWNEKLFF.

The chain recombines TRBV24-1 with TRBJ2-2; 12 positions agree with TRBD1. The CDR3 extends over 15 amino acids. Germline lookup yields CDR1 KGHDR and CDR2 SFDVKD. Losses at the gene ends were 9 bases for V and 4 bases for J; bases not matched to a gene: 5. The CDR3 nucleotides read TGTGCCACCCAAGGGGACAGGGGGCTCACCGGGGAGCTGTTTTTT. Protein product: CATQGDRGLTGELFF.

The CDR3 region has the DNA TGTGCCAGCAGCGTAGACGGCGGGCAAGAGACCCAGTACTTC. This translates into CASSVDGGQETQYF. The chain couples TRBV9 to TRBJ2-5; possible D gene TRBD2, 5 bases. Germline V gene sequence: CDR1 SGDLS, CDR2 YYNGEE. The CDR3 length is 14 residues. The ends were cut back, 0 bases at V and 2 bases at J, with 8 bases in the middle.

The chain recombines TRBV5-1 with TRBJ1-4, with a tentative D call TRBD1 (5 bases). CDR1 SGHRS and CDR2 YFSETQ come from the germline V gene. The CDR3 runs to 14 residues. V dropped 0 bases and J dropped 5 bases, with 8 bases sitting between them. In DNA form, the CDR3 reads TGCGCCAGCAGCTTGGGGGGCCAAAATGAAAAACTGTTTTTT. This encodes CASSLGGQNEKLFF.

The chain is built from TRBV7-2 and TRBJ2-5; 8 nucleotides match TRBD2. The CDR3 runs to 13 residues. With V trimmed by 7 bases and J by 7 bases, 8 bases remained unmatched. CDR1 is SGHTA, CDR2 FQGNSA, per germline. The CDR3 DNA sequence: TGTGCCAGCATCGAAACCGGGAGGGGGACCCAGTACTTC. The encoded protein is CASIETGRGTQYF. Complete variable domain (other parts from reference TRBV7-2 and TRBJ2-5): GAGVSQSPSNKVTEKGKDVELRCDPISGHTALYWYRQSLGQGLEFLIYFQGNSAPDKSGLPSDRFSAERTGGSVSTLTIQRTQQEDSAVYLCASIETGRGTQYFGPGTRLLVL.

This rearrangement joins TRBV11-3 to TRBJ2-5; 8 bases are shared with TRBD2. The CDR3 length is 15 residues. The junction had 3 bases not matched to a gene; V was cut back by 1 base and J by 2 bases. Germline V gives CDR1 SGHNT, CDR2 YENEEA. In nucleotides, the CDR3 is TGTGCCAGCAGCTTAGGCCTAGCGGGTCAAGAGACCCAGTACTTC. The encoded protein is CASSLGLAGQETQYF.

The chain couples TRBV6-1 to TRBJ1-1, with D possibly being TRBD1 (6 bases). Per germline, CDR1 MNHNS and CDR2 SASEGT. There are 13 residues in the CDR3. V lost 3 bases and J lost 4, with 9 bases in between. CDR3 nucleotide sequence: TGTGCCAGCAGTGAGAACAGGGTCACTGAAGCTTTCTTT. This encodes CASSENRVTEAFF.

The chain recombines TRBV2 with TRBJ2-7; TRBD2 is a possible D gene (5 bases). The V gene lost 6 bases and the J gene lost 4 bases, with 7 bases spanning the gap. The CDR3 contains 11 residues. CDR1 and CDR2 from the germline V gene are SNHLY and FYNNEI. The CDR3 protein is CASRLAYEQYF. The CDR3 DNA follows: TGTGCCAGCAGGCTAGCATACGAGCAGTACTTC.

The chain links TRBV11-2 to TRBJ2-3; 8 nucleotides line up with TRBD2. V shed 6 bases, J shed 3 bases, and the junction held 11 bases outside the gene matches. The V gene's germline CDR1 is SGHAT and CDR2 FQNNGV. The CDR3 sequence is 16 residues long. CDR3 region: CASSPRGRGGTDTQYF. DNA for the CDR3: TGTGCCAGCAGTCCCCGAGGCCGGGGGGGGACAGATACGCAGTATTTT.

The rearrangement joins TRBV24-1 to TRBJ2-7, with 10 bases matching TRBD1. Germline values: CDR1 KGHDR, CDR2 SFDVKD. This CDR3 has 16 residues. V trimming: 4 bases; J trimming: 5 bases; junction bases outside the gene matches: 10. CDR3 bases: TGTGCCACCAGTGACTCGGGACAGGGGTTTGAGAACGAGCAGTACTTC. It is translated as CATSDSGQGFENEQYF.